One sample yielded the 23 T cell receptor beta chains listed below, sequenced in a study of Ad26.COV2.S vaccination and SARS-CoV-2 variants. Data came from immunoSEQ multiplex PCR; TCRdb stores just in-frame clones and leaves some out. This sample has more than 300,000 clones, with about 86% found just once. Treatment: around 19 received Ad26.COV2.S at low or high dose, single or two shots; a few received placebo; per-sample allocation not given. The samples date from day 63 after the first vaccine or placebo injection. The specimen was peripheral blood, collected in a trial of Ad26.COV2.S vaccine versus placebo. Every receptor here comes from a person aged 18-60 years who received the Ad26.COV2.S COVID-19 vaccine or a placebo.

This chain connects TRBV7-8 to TRBJ2-7; TRBD1 is a possible D gene (7 bases). The length of the CDR3 is 15 residues. Germline CDR1 reads SGHVS; CDR2 reads FQNEAQ. V was trimmed by 1 base and J by 3 bases, leaving 13 bases between them. Here the CDR3 DNA reads TGTGCCAGCAGCTTAGTCCCAGGGGGACTCTACGAGCAGTACTTC. Its protein is CASSLVPGGLYEQYF. The variable domain in full, completed from reference TRBV7-8 and TRBJ2-7, reads GAGVSQSPRYKVAKRGQDVALRCDPISGHVSLFWYQQALGQGPEFLTYFQNEAQLDKSGLPSDRFFAERPEGSVSTLKIQRTQQEDSAVYLCASSLVPGGLYEQYFGPGTRLTVT.

This chain links TRBV27 with TRBJ2-3; TRBD2 matches at 8 bases. Unmatched junction bases numbered 9, after V lost 5 bases and J lost 2 bases. The CDR3 has 16 residues. The germline gives CDR1 MNHEY, CDR2 SMNVEV (reference sequence). Here the CDR3 reads CASSPRLLAATDTQYF. CDR3 bases: TGTGCCAGCAGTCCCCGGTTACTAGCGGCCACAGATACGCAGTATTTT.

The chain links TRBV30 to TRBJ1-2, with 9 nucleotides matching TRBD1. Trimming cost V 5 bases and J 4 bases; bases outside gene matches: 11. There are 15 residues in the CDR3. In germline, CDR1 is GTSNPN, CDR2 SVGIG (reference sequence). CDR3 in amino acids: CAWDSGTGISYGYTF. The CDR3 coding sequence is TGTGCCTGGGACTCCGGGACAGGGATCTCCTATGGCTACACCTTC.

This chain links TRBV13 with TRBJ2-1; D possibly matches TRBD1 or TRBD2 (6 bases each). Germline CDR1 PRHDT, CDR2 FYEKMQ (reference sequence). The CDR3 length is 14 residues. V was shortened by 1 base and J by 10 bases, with 14 bases between the two germline ends. The CDR3 here is CASSLVVGGHEQFF. The CDR3 DNA sequence: TGTGCCAGCAGCTTAGTTGTTGGGGGGCACGAGCAGTTCTTC.

V and J are TRBV4-3 and TRBJ1-2; a possible D gene is TRBD1 (5 bases). Germline CDR1 and CDR2: LGHNA and YSLEER. The CDR3 is 15 residues long. V was shortened by 1 base and J by 0 bases, with 9 bases between the two germline ends. This CDR3 is CASSQVGGSNYGYTF. CDR3 DNA: TGCGCCAGCAGCCAAGTCGGGGGGTCTAACTATGGCTACACCTTC.

The chain carries TRBV27 and TRBJ1-5; 8 bases fit TRBD1. The ends lost 2 bases at V and 2 bases at J; junction bases unmatched: 8. The CDR3 is 17 amino acids. Germline lookup yields CDR1 MNHEY and CDR2 SMNVEV (reference sequence). The CDR3 DNA follows: TGTGCCAGCAGTTTAGTCGGCAGGGGGCCGCGCAATCAGCCCCAGCATTTT. Its translation: CASSLVGRGPRNQPQHF.

V usage is TRBV7-2 and J usage is TRBJ2-3, with D perhaps TRBD1 (5 bases). Germline V gene sequence: CDR1 SGHTA, CDR2 FQGNSA. V lost 8 bases and J lost 3, with 15 bases in between. CDR3 length equals 14 residues. This chain's CDR3 is CASGTGRGTDTQYF. DNA of the CDR3: TGTGCCAGCGGTACAGGAAGGGGTACAGATACGCAGTATTTT.

J is TRBJ2-1 and V is TRBV29-1, with D maybe TRBD2 (5 bases). V lost 4 bases to trimming and J lost 9 bases, with 19 bases between them. In germline, CDR1 is SQVTM, CDR2 ANQGSEA. This CDR3 region has 14 residues. CDR3 nucleotide sequence: TGCAGCGTTGTAGCGCGATTCAGGTTAATTGAGCAGTTCTTC. Its translation: CSVVARFRLIEQFF.

The chain has TRBV5-1 and TRBJ2-5, with 10 bases fitting TRBD2. Germline assignment: CDR1 SGHRS and CDR2 YFSETQ. V gave up 7 bases and J gave up 4 bases; unmatched junction bases: 10. The CDR3 sequence is 15 residues long. The CDR3 DNA reads TGCGCCAGCTCCTCAGCGGGGGGGCTCGGAGAGACCCAGTACTTC. Its protein is CASSSAGGLGETQYF.

The sample holds a few counts of this clone. The V call is TRBV4-1, the J call TRBJ1-2; 7 nucleotides line up with TRBD1. V lost 2 bases, J lost 7 bases, and 7 bases stayed unmatched. The CDR3 is made up of 14 amino acids. In germline, CDR1 is MGHRA, CDR2 YSYEKL. Here the CDR3 DNA reads TGCGCCAGCAGCCAACCGAAGGGGGCTGGTGGCTACACCTTC. The encoded protein is CASSQPKGAGGYTF.

The chain has TRBV7-9 and TRBJ1-1, with 7 bases that match TRBD1. The CDR3 is 13 residues long. Losses at the gene ends were 6 bases for V and 1 base for J; bases not matched to a gene: 2. Looked up from germline, CDR1 is SEHNR and CDR2 is FQNEAQ (reference sequence). The CDR3 DNA follows: TGTGCCAGCAGAAACAGGGGGAACACTGAAGCTTTCTTT. This gives the protein CASRNRGNTEAFF.

The chain links TRBV11-2 to TRBJ2-3; D remains unclear. V shed 3 bases and J shed 7 bases, with 8 bases lying between them. Germline V gene lookup returns CDR1 SGHAT and CDR2 FQNNGV. The CDR3 sequence is 12 residues long. The CDR3 sequence: CASSLGSHTQYF. The CDR3, as DNA: TGTGCCAGCAGCTTGGGATCCCATACGCAGTATTTT.

This clone turned up a few times. The chain carries TRBV4-3 and TRBJ2-2; D not resolved. The CDR3 has 13 amino acids. The germline V gene has CDR1 LGHNA and CDR2 YSLEER. Trimming left V 4 bases short and J 2 bases short, with 5 bases between. This chain's CDR3 is CASSLDNTGELFF. CDR3 in DNA: TGCGCCAGCAGCCTTGACAACACCGGGGAGCTGTTTTTT.

The chain links TRBV19 to TRBJ2-2, with TRBD2 as a possible D gene (5 bases). Germline CDR1 reads LNHDA; CDR2 reads SQIVND (reference sequence). The CDR3 is 13 amino acids. The ends were cut back, 7 bases at V and 5 bases at J, with 11 bases in the middle. The CDR3 DNA follows: TGTGCCAGTAATCAGGAGGAGACCGGGGAGCTGTTTTTT. Its protein is CASNQEETGELFF.

The count of this clone is one. The rearrangement links TRBV6-2 or TRBV6-3 to TRBJ2-7, with unresolved D. Trimming removed 5 bases from V and 2 bases from J, with 7 bases in between. This CDR3 has 12 amino acids. Germline V gene sequence: CDR1 MNHEY, CDR2 SVGEGT. CDR3 sequence reads: CASSPAAYEQYF. DNA of the CDR3: TGTGCCAGCAGTCCCGCCGCCTACGAGCAGTACTTC.

This rearrangement joins TRBV7-9 to TRBJ2-7; weak D call: TRBD1 (6 bases). The length of the CDR3 is 14 residues. Germline V gene lookup returns CDR1 SEHNR and CDR2 FQNEAQ (reference sequence). Trimming left V 3 bases short and J 7 bases short, with 16 bases between. The CDR3 DNA reads TGTGCCAGCAGCTTGACCAGGGGAGATGAAGAGCAGTACTTC. This sequence encodes CASSLTRGDEEQYF.

This clone appeared many times. The V gene is TRBV6-1, the J gene TRBJ1-2, with 8 nucleotides matching TRBD1. V shed 2 bases and J 4 bases; nucleotides not matched to a gene: 3. The CDR3 length is 14 residues. Germline lookup yields CDR1 MNHNS and CDR2 SASEGT. CDR3 residues: CASSEITGGYGYTF. The CDR3 nucleotides are TGTGCCAGCAGTGAAATTACAGGGGGCTATGGCTACACCTTC.

The J gene is TRBJ1-6, the V gene TRBV7-2; D might be TRBD1 (6 bases). CDR1 is SGHTA, CDR2 FQGNSA, per germline. The length of the CDR3 is 16 residues. Deletions cut 2 bases from V and 10 bases from J, with 18 bases between. The CDR3 region is CASSLSLGQGRSPLHF. DNA for the CDR3: TGTGCCAGCAGCTTATCCCTTGGGCAGGGGCGATCACCCCTCCACTTT.

The chain combines TRBV4-1 with TRBJ1-6; possibly TRBD1 for D (6 bases). CDR1 MGHRA and CDR2 YSYEKL come from the germline V gene. The V end lost 4 bases, the J end lost 5 bases, and 18 bases lay between the germline ends. This CDR3 is 17 amino acids long. The CDR3 spells CASSLQVGGADNSPLHF. CDR3 coding DNA: TGCGCCAGCAGCCTTCAGGTCGGGGGGGCGGATAATTCACCCCTCCACTTT.

The rearrangement links TRBV5-1 to TRBJ1-1, with D tentatively TRBD1 (5 bases). V dropped 4 bases and J dropped 1 base, with 8 bases sitting between them. Germline lookup yields CDR1 SGHRS and CDR2 YFSETQ. The CDR3 is 13 amino acids. CDR3 coding DNA: TGCGCCAGCAGCCAGGGACCGAACACTGAAGCTTTCTTT. Translated: CASSQGPNTEAFF.

V gene TRBV27 combines with J gene TRBJ2-3, with a possible D match to TRBD2 (7 bases). CDR3 size: 21 residues. The germline V gene encodes CDR1 MNHEY and CDR2 SMNVEV (reference sequence). Trimming removed 6 bases at V and 2 bases at J, with 33 bases between. CDR3 in DNA: TGTGCCAGCAGAACAAGTTTTTGGGGGGGGCGTACCCCCTTCCACACAGATACGCAGTATTTT. It encodes CASRTSFWGGRTPFHTDTQYF.

CDR3 sequence: CASSQFSGGASDEQFF. DNA for the CDR3: TGCGCCAGCAGCCAATTTAGCGGGGGGGCGTCGGATGAGCAGTTCTTC. The chain employs TRBV4-1 and TRBJ2-1, with TRBD2 matching over 11 bases. Germline V lookup: CDR1 MGHRA, CDR2 YSYEKL. Losses at the gene ends were 2 bases for V and 8 bases for J; bases not matched to a gene: 8. The CDR3 has 16 residues.

The chain is built from TRBV4-1 and TRBJ2-3; D is possibly TRBD1 or TRBD2 (5 bases each). The CDR3 has 16 residues. With 4 bases removed from V and 2 bases from J, the gap between germline ends came to 16 bases. The germline V gene encodes CDR1 MGHRA and CDR2 YSYEKL. The CDR3 coding sequence is TGCGCCAGCAGCCGTCTAGGGACGGGCTTCACAGATACGCAGTATTTT. It specifies CASSRLGTGFTDTQYF.